These 23 T cell receptor beta chains share one sample of origin, sequenced in a study of glioma-infiltrating T cells. Using RNA template, CDR3s of TCR alpha and beta were amplified with iRepertoire arm-PCR. From the multiplex PCR reads, TCRdb called clonotypes with MiXCR, one entry per CDR3 protein. The sample has about 130,000 distinct CDR3 sequences; about 25% are singletons. Material: glioma tissue, nonneoplastic brain tissue, or PBMCs (not recorded which). The receptor set was obtained from a human donor with low-grade glioma or glioblastoma, undergoing nonglioma brain surgery, or in good health (not recorded which).

In its sample, this clonotype was seen a few times. The V gene is TRBV27, the J gene TRBJ2-2, with 9 bases that match TRBD1. Germline lookup yields CDR1 MNHEY and CDR2 SMNVEV (reference sequence). Germline trimming cut 2 bases from V and 6 bases from J; bases unmatched to any gene: 7. The CDR3 consists of 16 residues. Here the CDR3 DNA reads TGTGCCAGCAGTTTACCACAGGGGGCGCGATCCGGGGAGCTGTTTTTT. This sequence encodes CASSLPQGARSGELFF.

In its sample, this clonotype was seen a few times. V and J are TRBV19 and TRBJ1-5, with D unclear. Looked up from germline, CDR1 is LNHDA and CDR2 is SQIVND (reference sequence). Trimming shortened V by 7 bases and J by 0 bases, and 13 bases separated the two germline ends. The CDR3 extends over 15 amino acids. CDR3 in DNA: TGTGCCAGTACCCCCCCACCACATAGCAATCAGCCCCAGCATTTT. It translates to CASTPPPHSNQPQHF. The full variable domain, rest sourced from reference TRBV19 and TRBJ1-5, is DGGITQSPKYLFRKEGQNVTLSCEQNLNHDAMYWYRQDPGQGLRLIYYSQIVNDFQKGDIAEGYSVSREKKESFPLTVTSAQKNPTAFYLCASTPPPHSNQPQHFGDGTRLSIL.

In regard to this clonotype: One end of the junction is discordant with germline, which a read error may explain. The rearrangement links TRBV20-1 to TRBJ2-3; the match to TRBD1 covers 7 bases. Germline CDR1 is DFQATT and CDR2 is SNEGSKA (reference sequence). CDR3 length: 14 residues. The chain's CDR3 is CSDRASPGTVTQYF. CDR3 coding DNA: TGCAGTGATAGAGCTTCTCCTGGGACAGTTACGCAGTATTTT.

J is TRBJ2-3 and V is TRBV11-2; maybe TRBD1 (5 bases). The CDR3 is 17 amino acids. V was cut by 3 bases and J by 2 bases, with 18 bases left in between. Germline CDR1 SGHAT, CDR2 FQNNGV. As DNA, the CDR3 is TGTGCCAGCAGCTTCCCCCGTCAGGGATTTTCCACAGATACGCAGTATTTT. This codes for CASSFPRQGFSTDTQYF.

This clonotype has ten or more counts. The rearrangement links TRBV20-1 to TRBJ1-2; D uncertain. Germline lookup yields CDR1 DFQATT and CDR2 SNEGSKA (reference sequence). The CDR3 covers 9 residues. The CDR3 DNA follows: TGCTGTCCGGGCTATGGCTACACCTTC. Its protein product is CCPGYGYTF.

This clonotype was detected a few times. V gene TRBV27 combines with J gene TRBJ2-5, with D unclear. CDR1 is MNHEY and CDR2 is SMNVEV in the germline V gene (reference sequence). This CDR3 is 14 amino acids long. V was pared by 5 bases and J by 2 bases, with 12 bases between. CDR3: CASSPTGFQETQYF. The CDR3 DNA sequence: TGTGCCAGCAGTCCCACCGGATTTCAAGAGACCCAGTACTTC.

This clonotype was seen repeatedly, ten times or more. The V and J genes are TRBV28 and TRBJ1-5; 7 nucleotides align to TRBD1. The CDR3 has 13 amino acids. Germline lookup yields CDR1 MDHEN and CDR2 SYDVKM. J lost 6 bases, V lost 10 bases, and 9 bases had no gene match. CDR3 protein: CAIHTPGGQPQHF. The CDR3 nucleotides are TGTGCCATTCATACCCCAGGGGGTCAGCCCCAGCATTTT.

This clonotype has only a few counts. The CDR3 DNA reads as TGCGCCAGCAGCGCGGACGGGGGCGGCTACAATGAGCAGTTCTTC. Protein: CASSADGGGYNEQFF. The chain employs TRBV5-1 and TRBJ2-1; D is possibly TRBD1 or TRBD2 (6 bases each). Germline CDR1 is SGHRS and CDR2 is YFSETQ. This CDR3 contains 15 residues. V lost 4 bases, J lost 3 bases, and 14 bases lay in between.

The table lists this clonotype with a few counts. This chain connects TRBV7-6 to TRBJ2-3; D unresolved. The ends were cut back, 3 bases at V and 3 bases at J, with 10 bases in the middle. The CDR3 totals 14 residues. Germline CDR1 is SGHVS and CDR2 is FNYEAQ. CDR3 DNA sequence: TGTGCCAGCAGCTTTAAGGGTTATACAGATACGCAGTATTTT. Amino acids: CASSFKGYTDTQYF.

This clonotype showed up just a few times. The rearrangement joins TRBV12-5 to TRBJ2-3; tentative D call: TRBD2 (5 bases). Germline V lookup: CDR1 LGHNT, CDR2 FRNRAP. This CDR3 is 14 amino acids long. Trimming took 4 bases from V and 1 from J, leaving 9 bases between them. CDR3 in amino acids: CASGSRRCTDTQYF. DNA for the CDR3: TGTGCTAGTGGTTCACGGAGGTGCACAGATACGCAGTATTTT.

The rearrangement joins TRBV6-6 to TRBJ1-1; D gene unclear. Trimming stripped 0 bases from V and 0 bases from J, with 8 bases between. This CDR3 region has 15 residues. CDR1 and CDR2 (germline): MNHNY, SVGAGI (reference sequence). The DNA for the CDR3 is TGTGCCAGCAGTTACTCTGCAGGTCTGAACACTGAAGCTTTCTTT. Translated, it gives CASSYSAGLNTEAFF.

This clonotype was found a few times. The CDR3 DNA sequence: TGTGCCAGCAGTTCCCCTGCGGGGGCCAAAAACATTCAGTACTTC. It yields the protein CASSSPAGAKNIQYF. This chain links TRBV6-1 with TRBJ2-4; a weak D match, TRBD2 (6 bases). V was pared by 5 bases and J by 1 base, with 12 bases between. Germline-derived CDR1 and CDR2 are MNHNS and SASEGT. The CDR3 is made up of 15 amino acids.

This chain links TRBV7-9 with TRBJ1-1; 7 nucleotides agree with TRBD1. The V segment lost 1 base and the J segment 5 bases; nucleotides outside the gene matches: 4. This CDR3 has 14 amino acids. Germline CDR1 reads SEHNR; CDR2 reads FQNEAQ (reference sequence). The CDR3 is CASSLVPGGTEAFF. The CDR3 coding sequence is TGTGCCAGCAGCTTAGTTCCAGGGGGGACTGAAGCTTTCTTT.

This clonotype occurred many times. The chain links TRBV20-1 to TRBJ1-6; D is uncertain. Germline CDR1 DFQATT, CDR2 SNEGSKA (reference sequence). Trimming left V 2 bases short and J 7 bases short, with 9 bases between. The CDR3 consists of 13 residues. CDR3 amino acids: CSARKVRNSPLHF. CDR3 nucleotides: TGCAGTGCTAGAAAGGTCAGAAATTCACCCCTCCACTTT.

V is TRBV18 and J is TRBJ1-2; the D is unclear. Trimming removed 6 bases from V and 4 bases from J, with 21 bases in between. Looked up from germline, CDR1 is KGHSH and CDR2 is LQKENI. The length of the CDR3 is 16 residues. The CDR3 region is CASSPETSPNLYGYTF. CDR3 sequence (DNA): TGTGCCAGCTCCCCCGAGACATCGCCAAACCTCTATGGCTACACCTTC.

This clonotype appeared a few times. This sequence joins TRBV2 and TRBJ1-2; D ambiguous. The V gene lost 6 bases and the J gene lost 4 bases, with 15 bases spanning the gap. The CDR3 is 14 residues long. Germline CDR1 reads SNHLY; CDR2 reads FYNNEI. The CDR3 reads CASREGSKGYGYTF. The CDR3 nucleotides read TGTGCCAGCAGAGAGGGCAGTAAGGGCTATGGCTACACCTTC.

This clonotype came up many times. The V and J genes are TRBV6-1 and TRBJ2-5; D remains ambiguous. V lost 9 bases to trimming and J lost 1 base, with 9 bases between them. The CDR3 length is 12 residues. Per germline, CDR1 MNHNS and CDR2 SASEGT. DNA of the CDR3: TGTGCCAGTAAAGATGTCCAAGAGACCCAGTACTTC. It yields the protein CASKDVQETQYF.

This clonotype was detected many times. This rearrangement joins TRBV20-1 to TRBJ1-6; D is undetermined. Trimming pared 7 bases from V and 0 bases from J, leaving 16 bases between. Germline CDR1 reads DFQATT; CDR2 reads SNEGSKA (reference sequence). CDR3 length equals 16 residues. CDR3 sequence reads: CSGKTAESSYNSPLHF. The CDR3 DNA reads TGCAGTGGAAAGACGGCGGAGAGCTCCTATAATTCACCCCTCCACTTT.

In this sample, this clonotype turned up a few times. DNA of the CDR3: TGCAGTGCCAAGGACAGGGTCTCCTACAATGAGCAGTTCTTC. Amino acids: CSAKDRVSYNEQFF. This chain joins TRBV20-1 and TRBJ2-1; 8 nucleotides agree with TRBD1. Germline loops: CDR1 DFQATT, CDR2 SNEGSKA (reference sequence). The CDR3 totals 14 residues. V lost 6 bases to trimming and J lost 0 bases; unmatched junction nucleotides: 4.

This clonotype has more than one count but fewer than ten. The chain uses TRBV19 and TRBJ2-7, with TRBD1 identical over 7 bases. CDR1 LNHDA and CDR2 SQIVND come from the germline V gene (reference sequence). V trimming: 7 bases; J trimming: 6 bases; junction bases outside the gene matches: 6. There are 12 residues in the CDR3. CDR3 loop: CASTGTDREQYV. CDR3 nucleotides: TGTGCCAGTACTGGGACAGATCGCGAGCAGTACGTC.

This clonotype was detected only a few times. The gene calls are TRBV10-3 and TRBJ2-7; D may match TRBD1 or TRBD2 (6 bases each). The CDR3 is made up of 15 amino acids. V dropped 3 bases and J dropped 1 base, with 13 bases sitting between them. The germline CDR1 and CDR2 sequences are ENHRY and SYGVKD. The CDR3 loop reads CAISDPGARSYEQYV. CDR3 nucleotides: TGTGCCATCAGTGACCCGGGGGCGAGGTCCTACGAGCAGTACGTC.

This clonotype has a handful of counts. The gene calls are TRBV20-1 and TRBJ2-3, with 11 bases aligning to TRBD2. Germline CDR1 is DFQATT and CDR2 is SNEGSKA (reference sequence). V lost 4 bases, J lost 5 bases, and 5 bases stayed unmatched. The CDR3 has 14 residues. For the CDR3, the DNA is TGCAGTGCTACCCGACTAGCGGGGAAAGATACGCAGTATTTT. Translation: CSATRLAGKDTQYF.

In this sample, this clonotype turned up many times. The chain links TRBV6-1 to TRBJ2-1; 9 positions agree with TRBD2. V gave up 7 bases and J gave up 2 bases; unmatched junction bases: 6. CDR3 length equals 15 residues. The germline V gene has CDR1 MNHNS and CDR2 SASEGT. CDR3 in DNA: TGTGCCAGCACCGATAGCGGGGGTCCCTACAATGAGCAGTTCTTC. This gives the protein CASTDSGGPYNEQFF.